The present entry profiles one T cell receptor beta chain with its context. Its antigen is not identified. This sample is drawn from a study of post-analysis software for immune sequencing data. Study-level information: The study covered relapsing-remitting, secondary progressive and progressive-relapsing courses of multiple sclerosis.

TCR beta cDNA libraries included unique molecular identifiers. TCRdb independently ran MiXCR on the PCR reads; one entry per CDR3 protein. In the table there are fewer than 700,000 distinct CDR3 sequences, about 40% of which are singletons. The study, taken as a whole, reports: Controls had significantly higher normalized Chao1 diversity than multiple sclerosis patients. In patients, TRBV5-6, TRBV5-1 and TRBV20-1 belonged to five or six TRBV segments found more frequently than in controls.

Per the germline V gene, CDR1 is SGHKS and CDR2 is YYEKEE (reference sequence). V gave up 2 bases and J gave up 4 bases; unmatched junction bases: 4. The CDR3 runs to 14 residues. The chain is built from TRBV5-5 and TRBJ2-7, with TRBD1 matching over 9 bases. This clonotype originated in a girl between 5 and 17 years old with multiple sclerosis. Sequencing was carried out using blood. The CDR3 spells CASSFTGTGYEQYF. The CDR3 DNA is TGTGCCAGCAGCTTTACCGGGACAGGGTACGAGCAGTACTTC. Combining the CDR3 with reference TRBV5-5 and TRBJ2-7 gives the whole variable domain DAGVTQSPTHLIKTRGQQVTLRCSPISGHKSVSWYQQVLGQGPQFIFQYYEKEERGRGNFPDRFSARQFPNYSSELNVNALLLGDSALYLCASSFTGTGYEQYFGPGTRLTVT.